A single sample gave rise to the 12 T cell receptor beta chains below, sequenced in a study of T cell changes during pregnancy in multiple sclerosis. Libraries were prepared by immunoSEQ multiplex PCR; TCRdb keeps only in-frame clonotypes and omits some of them. The sample holds more than 45,000 clones, approximately 94% seen once. The sample consisted of CD4+ T cells from peripheral blood mononuclear cells, taken in the second trimester of pregnancy. These receptors were taken from a female donor with multiple sclerosis, enrolled in a pregnancy study.

This clone was seen more than once but under ten times. The V call is TRBV18, the J call TRBJ2-6, with 8 bases aligning to TRBD1. The CDR3 extends over 18 amino acids. Germline V gene data show CDR1 as KGHSH and CDR2 as LQKENI. Germline trimming cut 0 bases from V and 0 bases from J; bases unmatched to any gene: 4. The CDR3 here is CASSPPGQGGSGANVLTF. CDR3 DNA: TGTGCCAGCTCACCACCCGGACAGGGAGGCTCTGGGGCCAACGTCCTGACTTTC.

The chain recombines TRBV2 with TRBJ1-1; no definite D call. Trimming cost V 0 bases and J 1 base, with 12 bases left between them. This CDR3 comprises 16 residues. From germline, CDR1 is SNHLY and CDR2 FYNNEI. The DNA for the CDR3 is TGTGCCAGCAGTGAAGCGCTTTGGCTTCAGAACACTGAAGCTTTCTTT. Translated, it gives CASSEALWLQNTEAFF.

The chain carries TRBV6-1 and TRBJ2-2; D not resolved. CDR3 length: 14 residues. Germline CDR1 MNHNS, CDR2 SASEGT. V lost 4 bases, J lost 1 base, and 7 bases lay in between. The CDR3 bases are TGTGCCAGCAGTGTTAGCAGGAACACCGGGGAGCTGTTTTTT. This sequence encodes CASSVSRNTGELFF.

J is TRBJ2-5 and V is TRBV7-2, with TRBD1 matching 8 bases. CDR3 length: 15 amino acids. The trim removed 5 bases at V and 7 bases at J, leaving 12 bases unmatched. Germline assignment: CDR1 SGHTA and CDR2 FQGNSA. This CDR3 reads CASSPPGQGHGTQYF. For the CDR3, the DNA is TGTGCCAGCAGCCCACCCGGACAGGGCCATGGGACCCAGTACTTC.

The chain combines TRBV7-2 with TRBJ1-4; D is unclear. Germline CDR1 and CDR2: SGHTA and FQGNSA. V dropped 8 bases and J dropped 10 bases, with 14 bases sitting between them. The CDR3 length is 12 residues. The CDR3 spells CASGERYGKLFF. Here the CDR3 DNA reads TGTGCCAGCGGAGAGAGATACGGAAAACTGTTTTTT.

The CDR3 nucleotides read TGTGCCAGCAGTGAGGGGGGGCCCTCCCGAAATACGCAGTATTTT. This translates into CASSEGGPSRNTQYF. The V and J genes are TRBV6-1 and TRBJ2-3; a weak D match, TRBD2 (7 bases). CDR1 MNHNS and CDR2 SASEGT come from the germline V gene. The CDR3 extends over 15 amino acids. The V and J ends lost 3 bases and 7 bases respectively, with 17 bases between them.

This rearrangement joins TRBV6-5 to TRBJ1-5, with a tentative D call TRBD1 (5 bases). The germline V and J ends were trimmed by 0 bases and 7 bases, with 13 bases remaining between them. This CDR3 region has 15 residues. The germline V gene encodes CDR1 MNHEY and CDR2 SVGAGI. The CDR3 loop reads CASSYSRALGQPQHF. DNA of the CDR3: TGTGCCAGCAGTTACTCCAGGGCCCTCGGACAGCCCCAGCATTTT.

The chain recombines TRBV29-1 with TRBJ1-2, with 8 bases lining up with TRBD1. The CDR3 length is 14 residues. The junction had 10 bases not matched to a gene; V was cut back by 6 bases and J by 4 bases. The germline V gene encodes CDR1 SQVTM and CDR2 ANQGSEA. The CDR3 DNA is TGCAGCGTAGCGGTGGACGGACAGGGCTATGGCTACACCTTC. Protein sequence: CSVAVDGQGYGYTF. Full variable domain (rest looked up from reference TRBV29-1 and TRBJ1-2): SAVISQKPSRDICQRGTSLTIQCQVDSQVTMMFWYRQQPGQSLTLIATANQGSEATYESGFVIDKFPISRPNLTFSTLTVSNMSPEDSSIYLCSVAVDGQGYGYTFGSGTRLTVV.

CDR3 nucleotides: TGTGCCAGCAGTGTAGCTTCGGGCAATGAGCAGTTCTTC. Its translation: CASSVASGNEQFF. The chain has TRBV25-1 and TRBJ2-1; D not certain. Trimming took 4 bases from V and 6 from J, leaving 10 bases between them. Germline-derived CDR1 and CDR2 are MGHDK and SYGVNS. The CDR3 is made up of 13 amino acids.

This chain joins TRBV18 and TRBJ1-5; the match to TRBD1 covers 10 bases. This CDR3 has 16 amino acids. Unmatched junction bases numbered 7, after V lost 2 bases and J lost 6 bases. The germline CDR1 and CDR2 sequences are KGHSH and LQKENI. This CDR3 is CASSPYGQGGSQPQHF. Here the CDR3 DNA reads TGTGCCAGCTCACCATATGGACAGGGGGGAAGTCAGCCCCAGCATTTT.

The chain uses TRBV6-5 and TRBJ2-5, with D possibly matching TRBD2 (6 bases). Germline V gene lookup returns CDR1 MNHEY and CDR2 SVGAGI. The CDR3 totals 11 residues. Trimming removed 6 bases from V and 7 bases from J, with 9 bases in between. The CDR3 here is CASSPGGTQYF. CDR3 DNA sequence: TGTGCCAGCAGCCCCGGGGGGACCCAGTACTTC.

This clone was picked up a small number of times. The rearrangement joins TRBV5-4 to TRBJ1-2; TRBD1 is a possible D gene (5 bases). The germline gives CDR1 SGHNT, CDR2 YYREEE (reference sequence). The CDR3 covers 17 residues. V was clipped by 4 bases and J by 4 bases, with 23 bases between them. The CDR3 loop is CASSPGGWAGGAYGYTF. The CDR3 region has the DNA TGTGCCAGCAGCCCCGGGGGATGGGCGGGCGGGGCCTATGGCTACACCTTC.